This T cell receptor beta chain was recorded in a study of blood T cells in healthy people across ages. The second PCR ran roughly 7 to 11 cycles with a sample-barcoded 5' primer and J-beta primers. Per-sample output comprised a minimum of 2.5 million paired-end reads containing CDR3. Using its own MiXCR run on the 5' RACE reads, TCRdb lists one record per CDR3 protein. Among about 640,000 distinct CDR3 sequences, 58% were seen once, and the ten largest hold more than 35%. This CDR3 is 12 amino acids long. The ends were cut back, 5 bases at V and 2 bases at J, with 9 bases in the middle. Germline values: CDR1 DFQATT, CDR2 SNEGSKA (reference sequence). Each individual donor underwent a draw of about 9.9 milliliters of peripheral blood.

This sequence joins TRBV20-1 and TRBJ1-1; D might be TRBD1 (6 bases). This clonotype was obtained from a man aged 55 to 70 in good health. Sequencing was carried out using blood. The CDR3 DNA follows: TGCAGTGCTCCCGGGACAAACACTGAAGCTTTCTTT. It specifies CSAPGTNTEAFF.